Listed below are T cell receptor beta chains from one sample, sequenced in a study of post-analysis software for immune sequencing data. TCRdb re-analysed the PCR reads in MiXCR, keeping a single row per CDR3 protein. Of hundreds of thousands of distinct CDR3 sequences in the sample, roughly 30% were seen once. Specimen: blood. Receptor source: a girl aged 10 to 17 with multiple sclerosis. The CDR3 runs from the conserved cysteine through the conserved F or W. The D gene is left open where the match is weak. Expanded clones get a size class; other rows say once, few or many, or leave the size out.

J gene: TRBJ2-5; V gene: TRBV7-9; D gene: .; clone size: .; CDR3 DNA: TGTGCCAGCAGCTCCCGGGGCAACCAAGAGACCCAGTACTTC; CDR3 protein: CASSSRGNQETQYF
J gene: TRBJ2-7; V gene: TRBV6-2/TRBV6-3; D gene: TRBD2; clone size: .; CDR3 DNA: TGTGCCAGCAGTTATCATCCCTCGGCTAGCGGGATCGTCTACGAGCAGTACTTC; CDR3 protein: CASSYHPSASGIVYEQYF
J gene: TRBJ1-4; V gene: TRBV5-5; D gene: .; clone size: .; CDR3 DNA: TGTGCCAGCAGAGATAGGAGAGGGGATGAAAAACTGTTTTTT; CDR3 protein: CASRDRRGDEKLFF
J gene: TRBJ2-3; V gene: TRBV12-3/TRBV12-4; D gene: TRBD2; clone size: many; CDR3 DNA: TGTGCCAGCAGTCCCGGGACTAATACCCATACGCAGTATTTT; CDR3 protein: CASSPGTNTHTQYF
J gene: TRBJ2-1; V gene: TRBV7-9; D gene: .; clone size: .; CDR3 DNA: TGTGCCAGCAGCTTAGGGGCCTACCACAATGAGCAGTTCTTC; CDR3 protein: CASSLGAYHNEQFF
J gene: TRBJ2-4; V gene: TRBV15; D gene: .; clone size: few; CDR3 DNA: TGTGCCACCAGCAGCGCGACCACGGCCAAAAACATTCAGTACTTC; CDR3 protein: CATSSATTAKNIQYF
J gene: TRBJ1-1; V gene: TRBV7-9; D gene: .; clone size: .; CDR3 DNA: TGTGCCAGCAGCTTAGTGCGACGGGCGAACACTGAAGCTTTCTTT; CDR3 protein: CASSLVRRANTEAFF
J gene: TRBJ1-1; V gene: TRBV20-1; D gene: TRBD1; clone size: few; CDR3 DNA: TGCAGTGCTGACCGACAGGGGGCTGAAGCTTTCTTT; CDR3 protein: CSADRQGAEAFF
J gene: TRBJ2-1; V gene: TRBV7-2; D gene: .; clone size: .; CDR3 DNA: TGTGCCAGCAGCTTACAAGGGACTGAGTCCTACAATGAGCAGTTCTTC; CDR3 protein: CASSLQGTESYNEQFF
J gene: TRBJ1-5; V gene: TRBV27; D gene: .; clone size: .; CDR3 DNA: TGTGCCAGCAGTACCACGGGACGGTTAAATCAGCCCCAGCATTTT; CDR3 protein: CASSTTGRLNQPQHF
J gene: TRBJ1-4; V gene: TRBV4-3; D gene: TRBD1; clone size: .; CDR3 DNA: TGCGCCAGCAGCCAAGATGGGCAGGGGGATGAAAAACTGTTTTTT; CDR3 protein: CASSQDGQGDEKLFF
J gene: TRBJ2-1; V gene: TRBV6-6; D gene: TRBD1; clone size: .; CDR3 DNA: TGTGCCAGCAGTTACACTGCAGACAGGGGGCACAATGAGCAGTTCTTC; CDR3 protein: CASSYTADRGHNEQFF
J gene: TRBJ2-1; V gene: TRBV7-2; D gene: TRBD2; clone size: few; CDR3 DNA: TGTGCCAGCAGCCCAAGCGGGAGGGGGCAGTTCTTC; CDR3 protein: CASSPSGRGQFF
J gene: TRBJ1-5; V gene: TRBV5-1; D gene: TRBD1; clone size: .; CDR3 DNA: TGCGCCAGCAGCTACGGGACAGGGACAGGCAATCAGCCCCAGCATTTT; CDR3 protein: CASSYGTGTGNQPQHF
J gene: TRBJ1-5; V gene: TRBV20-1; D gene: .; clone size: few; CDR3 DNA: TGCAGTGCTAGAGGAGACAGCATCTCCAATCAGCCCCAGCATTTT; CDR3 protein: CSARGDSISNQPQHF
J gene: TRBJ2-3; V gene: TRBV29-1; D gene: .; clone size: .; CDR3 DNA: TGCAGCGTTTGGGCTCGAACAGATACGCAGTATTTT; CDR3 protein: CSVWARTDTQYF
J gene: TRBJ2-5; V gene: TRBV20-1; D gene: .; clone size: .; CDR3 DNA: TGCAGTGCTCCGGACCAACAGGGCGCAGAGACCCAGTACTTC; CDR3 protein: CSAPDQQGAETQYF
J gene: TRBJ1-1; V gene: TRBV4-1; D gene: .; clone size: .; CDR3 DNA: TGCGCCAGCACGAGCCAAGTGAACACTGAAGCTTTCTTT; CDR3 protein: CASTSQVNTEAFF
J gene: TRBJ2-1; V gene: TRBV5-4; D gene: TRBD2; clone size: few; CDR3 DNA: TGTGCCAGCAGCTTGGTTAGCGGGATTACCAATGAGCAGTTCTTC; CDR3 protein: CASSLVSGITNEQFF
J gene: TRBJ1-5; V gene: TRBV20-1; D gene: .; clone size: .; CDR3 DNA: TGCAGTGCTAGTTCGACCTTTGGTCAGCCCCAGCATTTT; CDR3 protein: CSASSTFGQPQHF
J gene: TRBJ2-6; V gene: TRBV28; D gene: .; clone size: .; CDR3 DNA: TGTGCCAGCCGATCCTCAGGGAGTGGGGCCAACGTCCTGACTTTC; CDR3 protein: CASRSSGSGANVLTF
J gene: TRBJ1-3; V gene: TRBV29-1; D gene: .; clone size: .; CDR3 DNA: TGCAGCGCACGGAAGGGAATAGGGACCGGCGGGGGAAACACCATATATTTT; CDR3 protein: CSARKGIGTGGGNTIYF
J gene: TRBJ2-7; V gene: TRBV5-4; D gene: TRBD1; clone size: many; CDR3 DNA: TGTGCCAGCAGCTTCGGGGACAGGGCATCCTACGAGCAGTACTTC; CDR3 protein: CASSFGDRASYEQYF
J gene: TRBJ2-5; V gene: TRBV28; D gene: .; clone size: few; CDR3 DNA: TGTGCCAGCAATCACGTGAAATCTAAAGAGACCCAGTACTTC; CDR3 protein: CASNHVKSKETQYF
J gene: TRBJ2-7; V gene: TRBV6-2/TRBV6-3; D gene: TRBD2; clone size: .; CDR3 DNA: TGTGCCAGCAGTTACTCGACTGGGACTAGCGGGTCCCTCTCCTACGAGCAGTACTTC; CDR3 protein: CASSYSTGTSGSLSYEQYF
J gene: TRBJ2-3; V gene: TRBV15; D gene: .; clone size: many; CDR3 DNA: TGTGCCACCAGCAGATCCAGGGCGGGTACAGATACGCAGTATTTT; CDR3 protein: CATSRSRAGTDTQYF
J gene: TRBJ2-7; V gene: TRBV7-2; D gene: .; clone size: .; CDR3 DNA: TGTGCCAGCAGCCGGCTACAGCAGAACTTTCCTCCCTACGAGCAGTACTTC; CDR3 protein: CASSRLQQNFPPYEQYF
J gene: TRBJ2-7; V gene: TRBV5-1; D gene: .; clone size: .; CDR3 DNA: TGCGCCAGCAGCTCTTCAAGGGATAGCTCCTACGAGCAGTACTTC; CDR3 protein: CASSSSRDSSYEQYF
J gene: TRBJ1-1; V gene: TRBV28; D gene: .; clone size: .; CDR3 DNA: TGTGCCAGCAGTTTAGCTTATTTGATAAACACTGAAGCTTTCTTT; CDR3 protein: CASSLAYLINTEAFF
J gene: TRBJ1-4; V gene: TRBV20-1; D gene: .; clone size: few; CDR3 DNA: TGCAGTGCTAGAAGGTTACACAGGGACGTCTGGGATCGTGAAAAACTGTTTTTT; CDR3 protein: CSARRLHRDVWDREKLFF
J gene: TRBJ2-1; V gene: TRBV6-2/TRBV6-3; D gene: .; clone size: few; CDR3 DNA: TGTGCCAGCAGTGGGGCGGAGTACAATGAGCAGTTCTTC; CDR3 protein: CASSGAEYNEQFF
J gene: TRBJ1-1; V gene: TRBV28; D gene: .; clone size: .; CDR3 DNA: TGTGCCAGCAGTCCAGAGGGGGGGCGGTGGACTGAAGCTTTCTTT; CDR3 protein: CASSPEGGRWTEAFF
J gene: TRBJ2-2; V gene: TRBV3-1; D gene: .; clone size: .; CDR3 DNA: TGTGCCAGCAGCCAAATCGGTGGTGACACCGGGGAGCTGTTTTTT; CDR3 protein: CASSQIGGDTGELFF
J gene: TRBJ2-7; V gene: TRBV20-1; D gene: .; clone size: few; CDR3 DNA: TGCAGTGCAACCCCGACTAGTTACGAGCAGTACTTC; CDR3 protein: CSATPTSYEQYF
J gene: TRBJ1-1; V gene: TRBV12-3/TRBV12-4; D gene: .; clone size: .; CDR3 DNA: TGTGCCAGCAGCCAAGGCGGTGTGGGCGCGCGGTTCCGGGCTTTCTTT; CDR3 protein: CASSQGGVGARFRAFF
J gene: TRBJ2-1; V gene: TRBV11-1; D gene: .; clone size: .; CDR3 DNA: TGTGCCAGCAGCTTAGTGGGCATCAGCTCCTACAATGAGCAGTTCTTC; CDR3 protein: CASSLVGISSYNEQFF
J gene: TRBJ2-7; V gene: TRBV6-5; D gene: TRBD2; clone size: few; CDR3 DNA: TGTGCCAGCCGCCCGAGGACTAGCGGCTACGAGCAGTACTTC; CDR3 protein: CASRPRTSGYEQYF
J gene: TRBJ1-2; V gene: TRBV7-8; D gene: .; clone size: .; CDR3 DNA: TGTGCCAGCAGCTTACTAGGCCAGGGGCTCTATGGCTACACCTTC; CDR3 protein: CASSLLGQGLYGYTF
J gene: TRBJ1-1; V gene: TRBV4-2; D gene: .; clone size: few; CDR3 DNA: TGTGCCAGCAGCCAAATGTTGAACACTGAAGCTTTCTTT; CDR3 protein: CASSQMLNTEAFF
J gene: TRBJ2-5; V gene: TRBV5-1; D gene: .; clone size: .; CDR3 DNA: TGCGCCAGCAGATCGGGGACAATGCAAGAGACCCAGTACTTC; CDR3 protein: CASRSGTMQETQYF